These 26 T cell receptor beta chains came from one sample sequenced in a study of chemoradiotherapy in HPV16-positive cancers. The protocol was immunoSEQ multiplex PCR, while the TCRdb copy is restricted to in-frame clones and leaves out a portion. The repertoire consists of 950 to 1,000 clones, with 86% occurring once and the leading ten covering roughly 6.1%. This material consisted of tumor tissue, taken from a patient who underwent chemoradiotherapy. These receptors were taken from a human donor with HPV-associated anogenital cancer.

The chain carries TRBV2 and TRBJ2-1, with 7 bases lining up with TRBD2. Germline V lookup: CDR1 SNHLY, CDR2 FYNNEI. V was pared by 6 bases and J by 9 bases, with 8 bases of the junction left unmatched. The CDR3 has 13 amino acids. Here the CDR3 DNA reads TGTGCCAGCAGGGGGGGGGAGAAGGGTGAGCAGTTCTTC. This gives the protein CASRGGEKGEQFF.

This clone was seen only once. V and J are TRBV7-8 and TRBJ2-7; 7 bases fit TRBD1. V lost 5 bases and J lost 5; bases outside the gene matches: 12. CDR3 size: 15 residues. Germline V gives CDR1 SGHVS, CDR2 FQNEAQ. CDR3 loop: CASSLTQQGRDEQYF. The CDR3 DNA is TGTGCCAGCAGCCTCACGCAACAGGGGCGCGACGAGCAGTACTTC.

The rearrangement uses TRBV6-1 and TRBJ1-1; weak D call: TRBD1 (6 bases). CDR1 is MNHNS and CDR2 is SASEGT in the germline V gene. V was trimmed by 0 bases and J by 6 bases, leaving 17 bases between them. The CDR3 contains 16 residues. CDR3 sequence reads: CASSEARGQGRSEAFF. CDR3 DNA: TGTGCCAGCAGTGAAGCTAGGGGCCAGGGGCGTTCTGAAGCTTTCTTT.

V usage is TRBV5-1 and J usage is TRBJ2-1, with 9 bases fitting TRBD2. This CDR3 is 16 amino acids long. Losses at the gene ends were 0 bases for V and 0 bases for J; bases not matched to a gene: 1. Germline V gene sequence: CDR1 SGHRS, CDR2 YFSETQ. Here the CDR3 DNA reads TGCGCCAGCAGCTTGGGACTAGCGGCCTCCTACAATGAGCAGTTCTTC. This gives the protein CASSLGLAASYNEQFF. Drawing the rest from reference TRBV5-1 and TRBJ2-1, the complete variable domain is KAGVTQTPRYLIKTRGQQVTLSCSPISGHRSVSWYQQTPGQGLQFLFEYFSETQRNKGNFPGRFSGRQFSNSRSEMNVSTLELGDSALYLCASSLGLAASYNEQFFGPGTRLTVL.

DNA of the CDR3: TGTGCCAGCAGTGATCCCGGGACGGTATATGGCTACACCTTC. Residues: CASSDPGTVYGYTF. The chain carries TRBV25-1 and TRBJ1-2; D perhaps matches TRBD1 (5 bases). The germline V and J ends were trimmed by 3 bases and 5 bases, with 13 bases remaining between them. The CDR3 runs to 14 residues. The germline gives CDR1 MGHDK, CDR2 SYGVNS.

To note about this clone: One junction end does not reproduce the germline sequence, and a read error may be involved. The chain uses TRBV2 and TRBJ2-5; D gene ambiguous. Per germline, CDR1 SNHLY and CDR2 FYNNEI. The CDR3 totals 13 residues. DNA for the CDR3: TGTGCCAGCAGTGTTGGGTTCCAAGAGGCCCAGTACTTC. Amino acids: CASSVGFQEAQYF. The full variable domain, with the rest looked up from reference TRBV2 and TRBJ2-5, is EPEVTQTPSHQVTQMGQEVILRCVPISNHLYFYWYRQILGQKVEFLVSFYNNEISEKSEIFDDQFSVERPDGSNFTLKIRSTKLEDSAMYFCASSVGFQEAQYFGPGTRLLVL.

This clone turned up a few times. The V call is TRBV27, the J call TRBJ2-3; D may be TRBD1 (6 bases). Germline assignment: CDR1 MNHEY and CDR2 SMNVEV (reference sequence). CDR3 length equals 15 residues. V was clipped by 6 bases and J by 1 base, with 14 bases between them. CDR3 in DNA: TGTGCCAGCAGACCCGTGGACAGTCGCACAGATACGCAGTATTTT. Translated: CASRPVDSRTDTQYF.

V and J are TRBV19 and TRBJ1-6, with a tentative D call TRBD1 (6 bases). Trimming pared 5 bases from V and 0 bases from J, leaving 14 bases between. The CDR3 totals 17 residues. CDR1 LNHDA and CDR2 SQIVND come from the germline V gene (reference sequence). The CDR3 sequence is CASSDRTARSYNSPLHF. The CDR3 DNA sequence: TGTGCCAGTAGTGACCGGACAGCCCGCTCCTATAATTCACCCCTCCACTTT. The variable domain in full, with the rest retrieved from reference TRBV19 and TRBJ1-6, is DGGITQSPKYLFRKEGQNVTLSCEQNLNHDAMYWYRQDPGQGLRLIYYSQIVNDFQKGDIAEGYSVSREKKESFPLTVTSAQKNPTAFYLCASSDRTARSYNSPLHFGNGTRLTVT.

The J gene is TRBJ2-1, the V gene TRBV5-6; a possible D gene is TRBD1 (5 bases). Germline V lookup: CDR1 SGHDT, CDR2 YYEEEE. The CDR3 loop spans 15 amino acids. The V and J ends lost 0 bases and 9 bases respectively, with 16 bases between them. CDR3 residues: CASSLDQGRAAEQFF. CDR3 DNA: TGTGCCAGCAGCTTGGACCAGGGCCGGGCGGCTGAGCAGTTCTTC. The entire variable domain, with the rest obtained from reference TRBV5-6 and TRBJ2-1, is as follows: DAGVTQSPTHLIKTRGQQVTLRCSPKSGHDTVSWYQQALGQGPQFIFQYYEEEERQRGNFPDRFSGHQFPNYSSELNVNALLLGDSALYLCASSLDQGRAAEQFFGPGTRLTVL.

The chain joins TRBV2 to TRBJ1-1; the match to TRBD1 covers 9 bases. The V segment lost 6 bases and the J segment 5 bases; nucleotides outside the gene matches: 7. Germline lookup yields CDR1 SNHLY and CDR2 FYNNEI. The CDR3 loop spans 14 amino acids. The chain's CDR3 is CASREGQGVTEAFF. The CDR3 nucleotides read TGTGCCAGCAGGGAGGGACAGGGAGTAACTGAAGCTTTCTTT. The entire variable domain, with the rest obtained from reference TRBV2 and TRBJ1-1, is as follows: EPEVTQTPSHQVTQMGQEVILRCVPISNHLYFYWYRQILGQKVEFLVSFYNNEISEKSEIFDDQFSVERPDGSNFTLKIRSTKLEDSAMYFCASREGQGVTEAFFGQGTRLTVV.

The chain couples TRBV27 to TRBJ2-1; D remains ambiguous. V was clipped by 2 bases and J by 9 bases, with 14 bases between them. Per germline, CDR1 MNHEY and CDR2 SMNVEV (reference sequence). CDR3 length: 14 amino acids. CDR3 nucleotides: TGTGCCAGCAGTTTAGGTTCCAAGGTGGCTGAGCAGTTCTTC. Its translation is CASSLGSKVAEQFF.

The chain joins TRBV6-1 to TRBJ1-4; D not certain. This CDR3 comprises 15 residues. The V end was cut by 0 bases, the J end by 8 bases, with 13 bases between. Germline lookup yields CDR1 MNHNS and CDR2 SASEGT. The CDR3 sequence: CASSEAEGSGEKLFF. CDR3 bases: TGTGCCAGCAGTGAAGCAGAAGGGTCAGGAGAAAAACTGTTTTTT.

This chain connects TRBV5-1 to TRBJ2-2; D is uncertain. The CDR3 contains 14 residues. The V and J ends lost 3 bases and 0 bases respectively, with 6 bases between them. Germline loops: CDR1 SGHRS, CDR2 YFSETQ. The CDR3 sequence: CASSWTPNTGELFF. The CDR3 region has the DNA TGCGCCAGCAGCTGGACGCCGAACACCGGGGAGCTGTTTTTT.

The V call is TRBV27, the J call TRBJ1-5; D unclear. CDR3 length: 15 residues. Trimming stripped 5 bases from V and 0 bases from J, with 11 bases between. CDR1 and CDR2 (germline): MNHEY, SMNVEV (reference sequence). CDR3 in amino acids: CASSPFYGSNQPQHF. In DNA form, the CDR3 reads TGTGCCAGCAGTCCATTCTACGGTAGCAATCAGCCCCAGCATTTT.

The rearrangement links TRBV11-2 to TRBJ1-1, with D perhaps matching TRBD1 (6 bases). The length of the CDR3 is 13 residues. V was shortened by 5 bases and J by 6 bases, with 13 bases between the two germline ends. Germline loops: CDR1 SGHAT, CDR2 FQNNGV. CDR3 amino acids: CASSPDRTSEAFF. The CDR3 nucleotides are TGTGCCAGCAGCCCCGACAGGACCTCTGAAGCTTTCTTT.

This chain links TRBV6-7 with TRBJ1-2; TRBD1 agrees at 7 bases. TRBV6-7 is an ORF for which the function is uncertain. V lost 2 bases to trimming and J lost 6 bases; unmatched junction nucleotides: 9. The CDR3 has 15 residues. The CDR3 sequence: CASSYPGDRSNGYTF. In DNA, the CDR3 is TGTGCCAGCAGTTACCCAGGGGACAGATCCAATGGCTACACCTTC.

The gene calls are TRBV6-6 and TRBJ1-2; TRBD1 agrees at 7 bases. This CDR3 comprises 15 residues. CDR1 MNHNY and CDR2 SVGAGI come from the germline V gene (reference sequence). Trimming cost V 6 bases and J 4 bases; bases outside gene matches: 11. The CDR3 spells CASSPRNRGTYGYTF. DNA for the CDR3: TGTGCCAGCAGCCCTAGGAACAGGGGAACCTATGGCTACACCTTC.

The chain employs TRBV5-1 and TRBJ2-3; 8 bases line up with TRBD2. With 1 base clipped from V and 6 bases from J, the junction kept 7 bases outside the gene matches. The CDR3 covers 15 residues. CDR1 SGHRS and CDR2 YFSETQ come from the germline V gene. CDR3 in DNA: TGCGCCAGCAGCTTGCTTAGCGGGATGGATGATACGCAGTATTTT. It encodes CASSLLSGMDDTQYF.

The chain recombines TRBV7-8 with TRBJ2-3; possible D gene TRBD2, 6 bases. Trimming removed 5 bases at V and 6 bases at J, with 18 bases between. The V gene's germline CDR1 is SGHVS and CDR2 FQNEAQ. CDR3 length: 15 residues. This chain's CDR3 is CASSRSFSGEDTQYF. For the CDR3, the DNA is TGTGCCAGCAGCCGGTCCTTCTCGGGGGAGGATACGCAGTATTTT.

CDR3 coding DNA: TGCGCCAGCAGGGCAGGGAATTACGGGAACACCGGGGAGCTGTTTTTT. It is translated as CASRAGNYGNTGELFF. The V gene is TRBV5-1, the J gene TRBJ2-2, with D possibly matching TRBD1 (5 bases). The germline V and J ends were trimmed by 5 bases and 1 base, with 15 bases remaining between them. The CDR3 is 16 amino acids. CDR1 and CDR2 (germline): SGHRS, YFSETQ.

The CDR3 DNA sequence: TGTGCCTGGAGTCACGAGACAGGTCGGGACACCATATATTTT. It specifies CAWSHETGRDTIYF. This chain connects TRBV30 to TRBJ1-3; possibly TRBD1 for D (6 bases). Germline loops: CDR1 GTSNPN, CDR2 SVGIG (reference sequence). V was shortened by 2 bases and J by 8 bases, with 16 bases between the two germline ends. This CDR3 contains 14 residues.

This clone is a singleton in its sample. The genes are TRBV28 and TRBJ1-5; D is ambiguous. The CDR3 sequence is 15 residues long. CDR1 is MDHEN and CDR2 is SYDVKM in the germline V gene. With 4 bases removed from V and 1 base from J, the gap between germline ends came to 11 bases. This chain's CDR3 is CASSYNQPSNQPQHF. DNA for the CDR3: TGTGCCAGCAGTTATAATCAGCCGAGCAATCAGCCCCAGCATTTT.

V and J are TRBV29-1 and TRBJ2-5, with TRBD1 as a possible D gene (5 bases). V was pared by 3 bases and J by 4 bases, with 9 bases between. The CDR3 totals 12 residues. The germline gives CDR1 SQVTM, CDR2 ANQGSEA. CDR3 nucleotides: TGCAGCGTTGATGCAGGGCTAGAGACCCAGTACTTC. Translating it yields CSVDAGLETQYF.

This rearrangement joins TRBV7-9 to TRBJ2-1; D unclear. CDR3 length: 15 residues. V lost 6 bases, J lost 4 bases, and 16 bases lay in between. CDR1 and CDR2 from the germline V gene are SEHNR and FQNEAQ (reference sequence). CDR3 DNA: TGTGCCAGCAGTTTGGAGTATCACCCATACAATGAGCAGTTCTTC. It is translated as CASSLEYHPYNEQFF.

The chain combines TRBV7-9 with TRBJ2-7; TRBD1 agrees at 7 bases. CDR1 SEHNR and CDR2 FQNEAQ come from the germline V gene (reference sequence). The CDR3 spans 16 residues. The V segment lost 5 bases and the J segment 6 bases; nucleotides outside the gene matches: 16. The CDR3 loop reads CASSQQKGTVEGEQYF. For the CDR3, the DNA is TGTGCCAGCAGCCAACAAAAGGGGACAGTTGAAGGCGAGCAGTACTTC.

V and J are TRBV4-2 and TRBJ2-5; TRBD2 might be the D (5 bases). V was shortened by 6 bases and J by 0 bases, with 14 bases between the two germline ends. The CDR3 totals 15 residues. Germline CDR1 LGHNA, CDR2 YNFKEQ. CDR3 coding DNA: TGTGCCAGCAGGGCCGGGATCTCGTACCAAGAGACCCAGTACTTC. Translating it yields CASRAGISYQETQYF.